This entry concerns a single T cell receptor (beta chain). CDR3 length: 13 amino acids. Germline trimming cut 11 bases from V and 4 bases from J; bases unmatched to any gene: 8. The V gene's germline CDR1 is SNHLY and CDR2 FYNNEI. Under the authors' procedure: For nucleated cells, counts were estimated from reference gene primer amplification. The assay was immunoSEQ multiplex PCR, and TCRdb's table has in-frame clones only and misses some. Clone size and the V and J calls come from that table; the DNA yielded D and trimming. The sample holds 100,000 to 150,000 clones, about 70% seen once. The data stem from a study of blood T cell repertoires in COVID-19. Study at large: Acute and convalescent COVID-19 samples came from the United States, Italy and Spain. PBMCs, B-cell-depleted T cells, or T cells were the source of the cDNA or gDNA that made up the material.

Seattle patients were enrolled during active infection and followed longitudinally. V is TRBV2 and J is TRBJ1-3; 7 bases line up with TRBD1. The source of this sequence is a man of 80 years or more with COVID-19, enrolled during active disease. The sample comprised peripheral blood. The CDR3 nucleotides read TGTGCCGGTGACAGGGCTTCAGGAAACACCATATATTTT. This sequence encodes CAGDRASGNTIYF.